Sequencing of this T cell receptor beta chain was carried out in a study of human thymus T cells. The study, taken as a whole, reports: Apparent skewing of V and J gene usage characterized both thymic and blood repertoires.

Each of the donors was a healthy Finnish infant who was undergoing open corrective cardiac surgery for congenital heart defects. A roughly 0.45-1 mL peripheral blood aliquot was taken intraoperatively from four of eight donors. Blood DNA came from all available leukocytes, not a fixed cell number. The CDR3 has 15 residues. Per germline, CDR1 SGDLS and CDR2 YYNGEE. With 0 bases removed from V and 1 base from J, the gap between germline ends came to 8 bases. The assay was immunoSEQ multiplex PCR, and TCRdb's table has in-frame clones only and misses some. Of around 45,000 clones listed, 95% are singletons. Comment on this clone: Its matching antigen is unknown.

The chain links TRBV9 to TRBJ1-5, with D unresolved. This sequence originates from a girl under three years old with a congenital heart defect but otherwise immunologically healthy. Sequenced: blood. The CDR3 region is CASSVGDGSNQPQHF. The CDR3 DNA sequence: TGTGCCAGCAGCGTAGGAGATGGGAGCAATCAGCCCCAGCATTTT.